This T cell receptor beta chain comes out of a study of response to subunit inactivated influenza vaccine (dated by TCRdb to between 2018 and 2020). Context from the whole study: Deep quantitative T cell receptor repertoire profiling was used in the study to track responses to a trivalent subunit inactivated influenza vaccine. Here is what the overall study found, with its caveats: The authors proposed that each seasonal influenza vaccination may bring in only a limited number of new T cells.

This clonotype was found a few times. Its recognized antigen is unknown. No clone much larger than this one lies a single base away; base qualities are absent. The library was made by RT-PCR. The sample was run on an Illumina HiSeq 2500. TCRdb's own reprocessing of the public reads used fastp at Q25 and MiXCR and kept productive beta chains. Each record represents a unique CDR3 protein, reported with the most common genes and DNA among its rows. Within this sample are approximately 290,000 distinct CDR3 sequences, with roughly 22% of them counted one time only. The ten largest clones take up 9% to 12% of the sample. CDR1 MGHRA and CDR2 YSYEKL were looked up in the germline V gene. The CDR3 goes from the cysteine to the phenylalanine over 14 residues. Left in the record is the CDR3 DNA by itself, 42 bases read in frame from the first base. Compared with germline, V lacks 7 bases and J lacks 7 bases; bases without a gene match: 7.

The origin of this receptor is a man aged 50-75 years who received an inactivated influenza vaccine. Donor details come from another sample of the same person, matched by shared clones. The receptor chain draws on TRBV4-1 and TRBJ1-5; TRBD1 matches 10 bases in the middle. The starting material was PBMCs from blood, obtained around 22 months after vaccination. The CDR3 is CASNPTGGGQPQHF. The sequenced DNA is TGCGCCAGCAACCCGACAGGGGGCGGACAGCCCCAGCATTTT.